A single sample is the source of the 24 T cell receptor beta chains below, sequenced in a study of blood T cell repertoires in COVID-19. This table comes from immunoSEQ multiplex PCR, and its TCRdb copy is limited to in-frame clones, with some not included. Of some 45,000 clones in the sample, about 89% were seen once. Source material: peripheral blood. The source of these receptors is a man between 65 and 85 years old with active COVID-19.

The gene calls are TRBV7-9 and TRBJ1-2; 7 positions match TRBD1. Germline loops: CDR1 SEHNR, CDR2 FQNEAQ (reference sequence). V lost 3 bases to trimming and J lost 7 bases; unmatched junction nucleotides: 8. CDR3 size: 14 residues. CDR3 region: CASSLGDSFGGYTF. DNA of the CDR3: TGTGCCAGCAGCTTGGGGGACAGCTTTGGTGGCTACACCTTC.

The genes are TRBV11-2 and TRBJ2-1, with 9 bases that match TRBD2. Looked up from germline, CDR1 is SGHAT and CDR2 is FQNNGV. J was trimmed by 2 bases and V by 1 base; bases with no gene match: 3. The CDR3 is 16 amino acids. Here the CDR3 reads CASSLGRGGAYNEQFF. Here the CDR3 DNA reads TGTGCCAGCAGCTTAGGGCGCGGGGGGGCCTACAATGAGCAGTTCTTC.

The gene calls are TRBV7-2 and TRBJ2-1; TRBD1 might be the D (6 bases). There are 14 residues in the CDR3. The V gene's germline CDR1 is SGHTA and CDR2 FQGNSA. Trimming cost V 5 bases and J 6 bases, with 14 bases left between them. The CDR3 here is CASSQRQAVNEQFF. In DNA, the CDR3 is TGTGCCAGCAGCCAACGACAGGCGGTCAATGAGCAGTTCTTC.

The rearrangement links TRBV2 to TRBJ1-2; a weak D match, TRBD1 (5 bases). In germline, CDR1 is SNHLY, CDR2 FYNNEI. This CDR3 contains 14 residues. V dropped 4 bases and J dropped 2 bases, with 11 bases sitting between them. CDR3 loop: CASSVEGSNYGYTF. CDR3 coding DNA: TGTGCCAGCAGTGTGGAGGGGTCCAACTATGGCTACACCTTC.

The V gene is TRBV9, the J gene TRBJ2-3; 9 bases align to TRBD1. Trimming took 3 bases from V and 3 from J; bases not matched to a gene: 14. The CDR3 sequence is 18 residues long. The V gene's germline CDR1 is SGDLS and CDR2 YYNGEE. In nucleotides, the CDR3 is TGTGCCAGCAGCGCGACAAGGACTCGGACAGGGGAGACAGATACGCAGTATTTT. It specifies CASSATRTRTGETDTQYF.

The gene calls are TRBV29-1 and TRBJ1-1; TRBD1 is a possible D gene (5 bases). Per germline, CDR1 SQVTM and CDR2 ANQGSEA. This CDR3 has 13 residues. Trimming removed 6 bases from V and 0 bases from J, with 11 bases in between. DNA of the CDR3: TGCAGCGTCCGCCCAGGGATGAACACTGAAGCTTTCTTT. As protein: CSVRPGMNTEAFF.

This chain links TRBV30 with TRBJ2-2, with D perhaps TRBD2 (6 bases). This CDR3 contains 14 residues. The ends were cut back, 2 bases at V and 3 bases at J, with 10 bases in the middle. From germline, CDR1 is GTSNPN and CDR2 SVGIG (reference sequence). Here the CDR3 reads CAWSLGLYTGELFF. As DNA, the CDR3 is TGTGCCTGGAGTTTGGGACTTTACACCGGGGAGCTGTTTTTT.

This chain uses TRBV11-3 with TRBJ2-2; TRBD1 matches 7 bases. Per germline, CDR1 SGHNT and CDR2 YENEEA. This CDR3 comprises 13 residues. The junction had 3 bases not matched to a gene; V was cut back by 7 bases and J by 4 bases. CDR3 amino acids: CASTRGPTGELFF. The CDR3, as DNA: TGTGCCAGCACAAGGGGGCCCACCGGGGAGCTGTTTTTT. Using reference TRBV11-3 and TRBJ2-2 for the parts outside the CDR3, the full variable domain is EAGVVQSPRYKIIEKKQPVAFWCNPISGHNTLYWYLQNLGQGPELLIRYENEEAVDDSQLPKDRFSAERLKGVDSTLKIQPAELGDSAVYLCASTRGPTGELFFGEGSRLTVL.

The gene calls are TRBV29-1 and TRBJ1-5, with 7 bases fitting TRBD1. The CDR3 has 13 residues. Looked up from germline, CDR1 is SQVTM and CDR2 is ANQGSEA. Trimming removed 4 bases from V and 4 bases from J; junction bases left unmatched: 4. This chain's CDR3 is CSVGWGQNQPQHF. CDR3 sequence (DNA): TGCAGCGTTGGCTGGGGACAGAATCAGCCCCAGCATTTT.

The V gene is TRBV10-2, the J gene TRBJ2-1; D unclear. This CDR3 is 15 amino acids long. Trimming removed 2 bases from V and 0 bases from J, with 8 bases in between. Germline V CDR1 and CDR2: WSHSY, SAAADI. The CDR3 coding sequence is TGCGCCAGCAGTGAGGTCAGAGGCTCCTACAATGAGCAGTTCTTC. Protein sequence: CASSEVRGSYNEQFF.

V gene TRBV18 combines with J gene TRBJ2-3; D might be TRBD2 (6 bases). CDR1 KGHSH and CDR2 LQKENI come from the germline V gene. With 5 bases removed from V and 3 bases from J, the gap between germline ends came to 12 bases. CDR3 size: 14 residues. CDR3 sequence (DNA): TGTGCCAGCTCATCGGGACTGAGGACAGATACGCAGTATTTT. Translating gives CASSSGLRTDTQYF.

The rearrangement uses TRBV5-6 and TRBJ2-3; D perhaps matches TRBD2 (5 bases). Germline CDR1 and CDR2: SGHDT and YYEEEE. The CDR3 is made up of 13 amino acids. Trimming shortened V by 1 base and J by 11 bases, and 14 bases separated the two germline ends. The chain's CDR3 is CASSLQFGDGQYF. The CDR3 DNA follows: TGTGCCAGCAGCTTGCAGTTCGGGGATGGGCAGTATTTT.

The chain combines TRBV5-1 with TRBJ1-4; D gene unclear. V was shortened by 0 bases and J by 8 bases, with 11 bases between the two germline ends. Germline CDR1 SGHRS, CDR2 YFSETQ. There are 14 residues in the CDR3. The CDR3 sequence is CASSLDPGREKLFF. CDR3 sequence (DNA): TGCGCCAGCAGCTTGGATCCGGGTCGGGAAAAACTGTTTTTT.

The chain joins TRBV7-9 to TRBJ2-6; 9 bases fit TRBD1. The V and J ends lost 3 bases and 0 bases, in that order; junction bases with no gene match: 6. This CDR3 region has 18 residues. Germline assignment: CDR1 SEHNR and CDR2 FQNEAQ (reference sequence). The CDR3 sequence: CASSFPGQGSSGANVLTF. DNA for the CDR3: TGTGCCAGCAGCTTCCCCGGACAGGGGAGCTCTGGGGCCAACGTCCTGACTTTC.

This clone showed up just once. V gene TRBV18 combines with J gene TRBJ2-3; D remains unclear. The V gene lost 0 bases and the J gene lost 4 bases, with 8 bases spanning the gap. The CDR3 has 14 residues. The V gene's germline CDR1 is KGHSH and CDR2 LQKENI. This CDR3 is CASSPPNSPDTQYF. Here the CDR3 DNA reads TGTGCCAGCTCACCACCTAATTCCCCAGATACGCAGTATTTT.

V usage is TRBV2 and J usage is TRBJ2-7, with 7 positions matching TRBD2. The CDR3 contains 14 residues. Germline-derived CDR1 and CDR2 are SNHLY and FYNNEI. Trimming cost V 3 bases and J 6 bases; bases outside gene matches: 8. The CDR3 DNA sequence: TGTGCCAGCAGTGACGGGGGGTCCTTAGGCGAGCAGTACTTC. Translated: CASSDGGSLGEQYF.

CDR3 bases: TGTGCCAGCAGTGAAGTGAAAACCCGGGACAGGGGGCGAGAGACCCAGTACTTC. It yields the protein CASSEVKTRDRGRETQYF. J is TRBJ2-5 and V is TRBV6-1; 12 bases align to TRBD1. The CDR3 spans 18 residues. Germline CDR1 and CDR2: MNHNS and SASEGT. The trim removed 1 base at V and 4 bases at J, leaving 10 bases unmatched.

The gene calls are TRBV6-5 and TRBJ1-5, with 8 bases identical to TRBD1. The CDR3 is 12 residues long. Per the germline V gene, CDR1 is MNHEY and CDR2 is SVGAGI. With 10 bases clipped from V and 5 bases from J, the junction kept 4 bases outside the gene matches. The CDR3 loop reads CATGQGYQPQHF. The CDR3 DNA reads as TGTGCCACCGGACAGGGATATCAGCCCCAGCATTTT.

V usage is TRBV6-1 and J usage is TRBJ1-2; no definite D call. The length of the CDR3 is 14 residues. Trimming removed 2 bases at V and 4 bases at J, with 11 bases between. Germline V gene data show CDR1 as MNHNS and CDR2 as SASEGT. CDR3 loop: CASSETGGFYGYTF. The CDR3 nucleotides are TGTGCCAGCAGTGAAACCGGAGGGTTCTATGGCTACACCTTC.

This clone was seen only once. CDR3 residues: CASSLARGSYNSPLHF. The CDR3, as DNA: TGTGCCAGCAGTTTAGCCAGGGGTTCCTATAATTCACCCCTCCACTTT. The chain uses TRBV28 and TRBJ1-6, with a tentative D call TRBD1 (6 bases). V was pared by 2 bases and J by 1 base, with 9 bases between. Germline CDR1 and CDR2: MDHEN and SYDVKM. There are 16 residues in the CDR3.

V is TRBV6-6 and J is TRBJ2-3, with D perhaps TRBD2 (5 bases). CDR3 size: 15 residues. Trimming pared 2 bases from V and 1 base from J, leaving 10 bases between. CDR1 is MNHNY, CDR2 SVGAGI, per germline (reference sequence). The CDR3 region is CASSYVGSGTDTQYF. CDR3 nucleotides: TGTGCCAGCAGTTACGTTGGTAGCGGCACAGATACGCAGTATTTT.

This chain joins TRBV7-9 and TRBJ1-5; TRBD1 matches 8 bases. The CDR3 has 16 residues. CDR1 is SEHNR, CDR2 FQNEAQ, per germline (reference sequence). The junction had 6 bases not matched to a gene; V was cut back by 4 bases and J by 1 base. The CDR3 region has the DNA TGTGCCAGCAGCTCCGGGACAGGATTAAGCAATCAGCCCCAGCATTTT. This encodes CASSSGTGLSNQPQHF.

The chain couples TRBV24-1 to TRBJ2-3; 11 positions match TRBD1. CDR3 length: 15 amino acids. After removal of 5 bases from V and 3 bases from J, the junction contained 3 bases not matched to a gene. Germline CDR1 and CDR2: KGHDR and SFDVKD. The CDR3 protein is CATSGTGGLTDTQYF. CDR3 sequence (DNA): TGTGCCACCAGTGGGACAGGGGGCTTGACAGATACGCAGTATTTT.

The chain joins TRBV29-1 to TRBJ1-3; D is unresolved. Germline V CDR1 and CDR2: SQVTM, ANQGSEA. Trimming cost V 3 bases and J 4 bases, with 13 bases left between them. The CDR3 covers 14 residues. The CDR3 region is CSVEEGVSGNTIYF. The CDR3 nucleotides read TGCAGCGTTGAGGAGGGAGTCTCCGGAAACACCATATATTTT.